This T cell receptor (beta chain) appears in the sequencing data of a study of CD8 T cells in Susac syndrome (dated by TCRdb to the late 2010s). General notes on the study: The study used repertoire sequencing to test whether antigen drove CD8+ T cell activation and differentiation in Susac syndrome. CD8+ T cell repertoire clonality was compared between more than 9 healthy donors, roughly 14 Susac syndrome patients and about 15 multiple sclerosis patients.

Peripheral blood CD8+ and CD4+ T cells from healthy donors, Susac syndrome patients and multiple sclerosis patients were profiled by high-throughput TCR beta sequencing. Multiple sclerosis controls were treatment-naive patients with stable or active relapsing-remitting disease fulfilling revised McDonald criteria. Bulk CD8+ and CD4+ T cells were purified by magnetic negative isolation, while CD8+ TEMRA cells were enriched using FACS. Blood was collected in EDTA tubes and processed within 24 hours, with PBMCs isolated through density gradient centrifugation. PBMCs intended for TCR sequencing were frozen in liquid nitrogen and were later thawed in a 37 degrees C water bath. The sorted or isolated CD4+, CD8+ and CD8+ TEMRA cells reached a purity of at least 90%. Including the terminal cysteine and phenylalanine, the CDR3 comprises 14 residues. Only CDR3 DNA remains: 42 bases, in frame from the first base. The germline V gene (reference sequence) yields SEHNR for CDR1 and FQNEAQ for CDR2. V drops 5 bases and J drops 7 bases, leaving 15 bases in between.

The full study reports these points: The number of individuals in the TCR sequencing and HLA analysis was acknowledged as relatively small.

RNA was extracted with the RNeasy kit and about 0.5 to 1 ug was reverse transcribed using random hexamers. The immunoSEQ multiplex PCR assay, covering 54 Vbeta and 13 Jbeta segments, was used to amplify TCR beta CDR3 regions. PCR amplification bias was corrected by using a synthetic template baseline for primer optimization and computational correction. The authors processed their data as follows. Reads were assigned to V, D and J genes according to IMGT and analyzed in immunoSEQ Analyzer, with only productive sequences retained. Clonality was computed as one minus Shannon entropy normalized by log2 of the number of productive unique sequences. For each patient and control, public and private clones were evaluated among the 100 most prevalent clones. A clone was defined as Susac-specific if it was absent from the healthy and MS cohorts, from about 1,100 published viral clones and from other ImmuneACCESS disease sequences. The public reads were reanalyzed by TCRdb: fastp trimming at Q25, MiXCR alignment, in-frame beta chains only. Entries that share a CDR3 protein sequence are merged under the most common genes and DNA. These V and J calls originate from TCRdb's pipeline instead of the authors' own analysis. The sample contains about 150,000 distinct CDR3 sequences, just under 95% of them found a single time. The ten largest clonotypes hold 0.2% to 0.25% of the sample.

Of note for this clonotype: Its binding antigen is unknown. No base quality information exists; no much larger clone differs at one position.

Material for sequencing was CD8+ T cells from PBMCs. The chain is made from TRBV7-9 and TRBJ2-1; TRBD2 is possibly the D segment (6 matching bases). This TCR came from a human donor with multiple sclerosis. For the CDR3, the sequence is CASSPRGTPNEQFF. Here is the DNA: TGTGCCAGCAGCCCCCGGGGGACCCCTAATGAGCAGTTCTTC. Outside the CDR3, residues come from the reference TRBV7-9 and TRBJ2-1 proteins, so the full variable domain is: DTGVSQNPRHKITKRGQNVTFRCDPISEHNRLYWYRQTLGQGPEFLTYFQNEAQLEKSRLLSDRFSAERPKGSFSTLEIQRTEQGDSAMYLCASSPRGTPNEQFFGPGTRLTVL.